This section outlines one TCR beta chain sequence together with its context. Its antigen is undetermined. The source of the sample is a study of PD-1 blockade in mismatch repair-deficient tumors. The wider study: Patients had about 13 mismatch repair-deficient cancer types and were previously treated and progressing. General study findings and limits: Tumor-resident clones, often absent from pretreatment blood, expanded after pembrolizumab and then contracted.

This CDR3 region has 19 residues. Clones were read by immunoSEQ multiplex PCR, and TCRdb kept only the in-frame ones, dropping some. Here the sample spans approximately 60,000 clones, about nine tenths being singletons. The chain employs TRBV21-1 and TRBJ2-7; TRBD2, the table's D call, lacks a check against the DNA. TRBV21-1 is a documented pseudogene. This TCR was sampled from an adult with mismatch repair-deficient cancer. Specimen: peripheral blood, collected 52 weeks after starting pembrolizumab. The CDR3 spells CASSKVSPGTSGSSDEQYF. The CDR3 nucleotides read TGTGCCAGCAGCAAAGTGAGCCCCGGGACTAGCGGGAGCAGCGACGAGCAGTACTTC.